This TCR beta chain was captured by sequencing in a study of response to subunit inactivated influenza vaccine. TCRdb used MiXCR to reprocess the RT-PCR reads, holding one entry per CDR3 protein. The sample holds hundreds of thousands of distinct CDR3 sequences; 25% are singletons and the top ten take 1.5% to 2%. The sample holds a few counts of this clonotype. Its antigen is still unknown. Study results and limitations: Few new T cells, the authors suggested, are recruited by each seasonal influenza vaccination.

This CDR3 region has 14 residues. Germline V CDR1 and CDR2: MNHEY, SMNVEV (reference sequence). Trimming removed 2 bases at V and 7 bases at J, with 14 bases between. The sample in question was CD4+ T cells sorted from PBMCs, obtained about 5 days after vaccination. The genes are TRBV27 and TRBJ1-1; unclear D gene. The source is a man in his fifties or sixties who received an inactivated influenza vaccine. CDR3 sequence: CASSLDRAYSEAFF. The CDR3 nucleotides read TGTGCCAGCAGTTTAGATCGCGCCTACAGTGAAGCTTTCTTT.